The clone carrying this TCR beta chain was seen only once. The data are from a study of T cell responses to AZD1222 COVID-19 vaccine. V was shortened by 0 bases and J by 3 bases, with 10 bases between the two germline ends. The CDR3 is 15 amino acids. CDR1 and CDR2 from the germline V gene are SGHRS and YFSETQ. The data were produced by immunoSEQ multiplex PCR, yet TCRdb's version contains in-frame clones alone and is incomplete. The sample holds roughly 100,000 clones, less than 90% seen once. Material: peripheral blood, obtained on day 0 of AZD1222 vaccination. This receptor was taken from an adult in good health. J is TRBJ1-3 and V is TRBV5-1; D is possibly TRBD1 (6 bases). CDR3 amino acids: CASSLGQVYGNTIYF. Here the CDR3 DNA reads TGCGCCAGCAGCTTGGGACAGGTATATGGAAACACCATATATTTT.